The following is a T cell receptor beta chain sequence with its context. This sample stems from a study of cytomegalovirus exposure and HLA in healthy donors. PCR was performed using 60 Vbeta and 13 Jbeta primers. Libraries were prepared by immunoSEQ multiplex PCR; TCRdb keeps only in-frame clonotypes and omits some of them. The data hold 160,000 or so clones, with around 80% observed a single time. Per the germline V gene, CDR1 is MGHRA and CDR2 is YSYEKL. Trimming took 4 bases from V and 1 from J, leaving 14 bases between them. The CDR3 has 15 amino acids. The source material was PBMCs. The gene calls are TRBV4-1 and TRBJ2-7, with D maybe TRBD2 (5 bases). The receptor was isolated from a woman between 40 and 55 years old in good health and CMV-seronegative. The CDR3 nucleotides read TGCGCCAGCAGCCTTGGACTGGGAATGTCCTACGAGCAGTACTTC. The encoded protein is CASSLGLGMSYEQYF.